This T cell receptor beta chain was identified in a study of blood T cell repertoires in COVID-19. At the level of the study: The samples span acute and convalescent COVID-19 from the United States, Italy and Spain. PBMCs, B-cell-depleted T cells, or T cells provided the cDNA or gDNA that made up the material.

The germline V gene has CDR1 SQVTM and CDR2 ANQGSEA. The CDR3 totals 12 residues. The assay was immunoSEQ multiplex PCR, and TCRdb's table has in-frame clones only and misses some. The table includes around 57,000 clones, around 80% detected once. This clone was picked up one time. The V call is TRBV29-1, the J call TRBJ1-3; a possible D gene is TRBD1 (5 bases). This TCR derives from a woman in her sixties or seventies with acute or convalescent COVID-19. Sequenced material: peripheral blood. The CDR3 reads CTLLGVRNTIYF. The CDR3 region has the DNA TGCACCCTTTTAGGGGTGAGAAACACCATATATTTT. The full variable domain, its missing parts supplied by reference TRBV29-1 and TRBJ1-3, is SAVISQKPSRDICQRGTSLTIQCQVDSQVTMMFWYRQQPGQSLTLIATANQGSEATYESGFVIDKFPISRPNLTFSTLTVSNMSPEDSSIYLCTLLGVRNTIYFGEGSWLTVV.